Listed below are T cell receptor beta chains from one sample, sequenced in a study of blood T cell repertoires in COVID-19. TCRdb's table, derived via immunoSEQ multiplex PCR, lists solely in-frame clones and lacks some. The sample includes around 250,000 clones, 70% to 90% of them seen just once. The sample consisted of PBMCs or T cells enriched from blood (not recorded which). These TCRs come from a woman aged 25-40 years with acute COVID-19. The CDR3 runs from the conserved cysteine through the conserved F or W.

cdr3_aa | v_call
CASSLLAGGPSTDTQYF | TRBV4-1
CASSQTATALYEQYF | TRBV27
CASSQDRGIAEAFF | TRBV4-2
CASSPQGENTEAFF | TRBV7-2
CAWSHGTGEEQPQHF | TRBV30
CASSEDNSWSYGYTF | TRBV6-1
CASSQDPETSSYEQYF | TRBV4-3
CASSQAHVGGRQPQHF | TRBV3-1/TRBV3-2
CASSFLGAASNQPQHF | TRBV28
CAIMGQGSNQPQHF | TRBV10-3
CASRVGTGNTEAFF | TRBV6-5
CASSEARGLTDTQYF | TRBV10-1
CASSAQGAYTEAFF | TRBV7-2
CASSLALSLHF | TRBV5-8
CASSLVGALAGGNNEQFF | TRBV7-9
CASSFGRGRADTQYF | TRBV5-8
CASSNADTQYF | TRBV27
CASSSSGGAYNEQFF | TRBV11-2
CASSPPSEAGELFF | TRBV18
CASSEYRVNQPQHF | TRBV6-1
CASSQRTDNTGELFF | TRBV4-1
CASSFKFPPYSGRGNIQYF | TRBV7-3
CASSQELSRGTDTQYF | TRBV4-2
CASSSLDYSTNEKLFF | TRBV28
CASIPDRAPYEQYF | TRBV27
CASRGAGGPSWYNEQFF | TRBV28
CASRTANNEQFF | TRBV19
CASRTDRGAYEQYF | TRBV28
CASSVEGTTSSYEQYF | TRBV9
CASSLGTSVGEGAFF | TRBV6-5
CASSAGYEQYF | TRBV19
CASSLFGSGAYEQYF | TRBV11-3
CASSLFTTGGFSGANVLTF | TRBV28
CASSSLGGADNEKLFF | TRBV7-9
CASSPYRGQGSATNEKLFF | TRBV27
CASSLNWAGEQFF | TRBV5-4
CASSTDRLNSPLHF | TRBV6-5
CASSPGTGGLGTEAFF | TRBV18
CASSRLAGVYEQFF | TRBV25-1
CASSTSTDQETQYF | TRBV5-1
CASSQTRYEQYF | TRBV14
CASLPRDRSNTGELFF | TRBV19
CASGGTPSGTGELFF | TRBV27
CSVEGDSSYEQYF | TRBV29-1
CASSFDRGMNTEAFF | TRBV27
CASSFGTQPYNEQFF | TRBV27
CASRGGTEAFF | TRBV28
CATSRGTGTGIVETQYF | TRBV15
CASSVLAGGPTHEQFF | TRBV2